Each of the 26 T cell receptor beta chains below was sequenced from the same sample in a study of shared clonotypes between healthy human individuals. Terminally differentiated effector memory CD45RA+ cells were left out of the naive CD8 fraction, which was CD45RO-negative and positively selected for CCR7. Clones were sequenced by immunoSEQ multiplex PCR, and TCRdb holds only the in-frame ones, with some missing. This table has a few million clones, roughly 93% appearing once. Sequencing was performed on naive CD8+ T cells from PBMCs. The receptors shown here come from a man aged 18 to 30 in good health. Some clones in this sample may be carry-over from other donors' samples.

The J gene is TRBJ1-1, the V gene TRBV10-2; D gene uncertain. Germline V CDR1 and CDR2: WSHSY, SAAADI. This CDR3 comprises 14 residues. The V end was cut by 6 bases, the J end by 0 bases, with 11 bases between. This CDR3 reads CASRRRTVNTEAFF. The CDR3 nucleotides read TGCGCCAGCAGAAGACGGACCGTGAACACTGAAGCTTTCTTT.

The chain combines TRBV4-1 with TRBJ2-1; D is unclear. Germline V CDR1 and CDR2: MGHRA, YSYEKL. The CDR3 contains 14 residues. V lost 0 bases and J 5 bases, leaving 8 bases between the germline ends. The DNA for the CDR3 is TGCGCCAGCAGCCAAGATAGGGATAACAATGAGCAGTTCTTC. Its translation is CASSQDRDNNEQFF.

The chain links TRBV28 to TRBJ2-1; 7 nucleotides line up with TRBD2. The CDR3 contains 18 residues. V lost 2 bases to trimming and J lost 0 bases; unmatched junction nucleotides: 10. Germline V lookup: CDR1 MDHEN, CDR2 SYDVKM. Here the CDR3 DNA reads TGTGCCAGCAGTTTAATGGCGCTAGCGGATAGCTCCTACAATGAGCAGTTCTTC. Protein sequence: CASSLMALADSSYNEQFF.

This chain uses TRBV14 with TRBJ2-7; 14 bases agree with TRBD2. This CDR3 region has 15 residues. The germline V gene has CDR1 SGHDN and CDR2 FVKESK. The J segment lost 6 bases and the V segment lost 4 bases, leaving 5 bases of the junction unmatched. Here the CDR3 reads CASSPRLAGGSEQYF. CDR3 sequence (DNA): TGTGCCAGCAGCCCCAGACTAGCGGGAGGGTCCGAGCAGTACTTC.

The chain recombines TRBV11-2 with TRBJ2-3, with TRBD1 identical over 8 bases. The germline CDR1 and CDR2 sequences are SGHAT and FQNNGV. This CDR3 has 17 amino acids. The trim removed 0 bases at V and 2 bases at J, leaving 7 bases unmatched. The CDR3 loop is CASSLDLGDRFTDTQYF. In DNA form, the CDR3 reads TGTGCCAGCAGCTTAGATTTGGGGGACAGGTTCACAGATACGCAGTATTTT. Full variable domain (rest looked up from reference TRBV11-2 and TRBJ2-3): EAGVAQSPRYKIIEKRQSVAFWCNPISGHATLYWYQQILGQGPKLLIQFQNNGVVDDSQLPKDRFSAERLKGVDSTLKIQPAKLEDSAVYLCASSLDLGDRFTDTQYFGPGTRLTVL.

This rearrangement joins TRBV19 to TRBJ2-3; D might be TRBD2 (5 bases). The V end was cut by 0 bases, the J end by 1 base, with 11 bases between. Germline V gene lookup returns CDR1 LNHDA and CDR2 SQIVND (reference sequence). This CDR3 has 16 amino acids. The CDR3 DNA is TGTGCCAGTAGTATAGATCGGGTTAGCGGCACAGATACGCAGTATTTT. Protein: CASSIDRVSGTDTQYF. The full variable domain, its missing parts supplied by reference TRBV19 and TRBJ2-3, is DGGITQSPKYLFRKEGQNVTLSCEQNLNHDAMYWYRQDPGQGLRLIYYSQIVNDFQKGDIAEGYSVSREKKESFPLTVTSAQKNPTAFYLCASSIDRVSGTDTQYFGPGTRLTVL.

The CDR3 DNA reads as TGTGCCTGGAACCCGCGGGCAGGGTCTGGGGCCAACGTCCTGACTTTC. Its protein is CAWNPRAGSGANVLTF. V and J are TRBV30 and TRBJ2-6; D possibly uses TRBD1 or TRBD2 (5 bases each). Germline-derived CDR1 and CDR2 are GTSNPN and SVGIG (reference sequence). This CDR3 has 16 residues. Trimming removed 4 bases from V and 1 base from J, with 14 bases in between.

V usage is TRBV18 and J usage is TRBJ2-7; D perhaps matches TRBD2 (5 bases). Germline V gene lookup returns CDR1 KGHSH and CDR2 LQKENI. V lost 2 bases, J lost 0 bases, and 14 bases lay in between. This CDR3 has 16 amino acids. CDR3 protein: CASSPSSGLNSYEQYF. In nucleotides, the CDR3 is TGTGCCAGCTCACCAAGTAGTGGACTGAACTCCTACGAGCAGTACTTC.

This clone was observed a single time. The chain recombines TRBV29-1 with TRBJ2-5; TRBD2 matches at 7 bases. The J call may be faulty, since TRBJ2-7 better matches the DNA end. This CDR3 has 13 amino acids. The germline gives CDR1 SQVTM, CDR2 ANQGSEA. CDR3 sequence reads: CSVRLAFAYEQYF. The CDR3 nucleotides are TGCAGCGTTAGACTAGCCTTCGCTTACGAGCAGTACTTC.

The chain links TRBV7-9 to TRBJ2-7; the D call may be TRBD1 or TRBD2 (5 bases each). This CDR3 has 14 amino acids. From germline, CDR1 is SEHNR and CDR2 FQNEAQ (reference sequence). Trimming took off 4 bases at V and 7 bases at J, with 17 bases between the two ends. In DNA form, the CDR3 reads TGTGCCAGCAGCTCTTCGGACAAACCGGGAGAGCAGTACTTC. As protein: CASSSSDKPGEQYF. Variable domain in full (rest from reference TRBV7-9 and TRBJ2-7): DTGVSQNPRHKITKRGQNVTFRCDPISEHNRLYWYRQTLGQGPEFLTYFQNEAQLEKSRLLSDRFSAERPKGSFSTLEIQRTEQGDSAMYLCASSSSDKPGEQYFGPGTRLTVT.

The rearrangement joins TRBV4-1 to TRBJ2-1; unclear D gene. Germline CDR1 is MGHRA and CDR2 is YSYEKL. This CDR3 has 14 residues. V lost 0 bases, J lost 10 bases, and 13 bases lay in between. Here the CDR3 DNA reads TGCGCCAGCAGCCAAGATGTATCCCTGAGGGAGCAGTTCTTC. Translated, it gives CASSQDVSLREQFF.

The rearrangement joins TRBV27 to TRBJ2-7; 12 nucleotides align to TRBD2. Germline V gene sequence: CDR1 MNHEY, CDR2 SMNVEV (reference sequence). V trimming: 2 bases; J trimming: 7 bases; junction bases outside the gene matches: 9. The CDR3 spans 16 residues. CDR3 bases: TGTGCCAGCAGTTTACTAGCGGGAGGGCCTGAGGGGGAGCAGTACTTC. It specifies CASSLLAGGPEGEQYF.

The gene calls are TRBV19 and TRBJ1-1; weak D call: TRBD1 (5 bases). V was pared by 5 bases and J by 0 bases, with 16 bases between. CDR3 length equals 16 residues. In germline, CDR1 is LNHDA, CDR2 SQIVND (reference sequence). The CDR3 DNA sequence: TGTGCCAGTAGTGTCGGGGACGGATCAATGAACACTGAAGCTTTCTTT. It specifies CASSVGDGSMNTEAFF. Variable domain in full (rest from reference TRBV19 and TRBJ1-1): DGGITQSPKYLFRKEGQNVTLSCEQNLNHDAMYWYRQDPGQGLRLIYYSQIVNDFQKGDIAEGYSVSREKKESFPLTVTSAQKNPTAFYLCASSVGDGSMNTEAFFGQGTRLTVV.

The V and J genes are TRBV4-3 and TRBJ2-1; D could derive from TRBD1 or TRBD2 (5 bases each). Per the germline V gene, CDR1 is LGHNA and CDR2 is YSLEER. The CDR3 spans 15 residues. Trimming took 2 bases from V and 4 from J, leaving 12 bases between them. CDR3 sequence: CASSQYRDGYNEQFF. Written as DNA, the CDR3 is TGCGCCAGCAGCCAATACCGGGACGGGTACAATGAGCAGTTCTTC.

The chain uses TRBV4-1 and TRBJ2-7; 9 nucleotides line up with TRBD2. The CDR3 spans 13 residues. Trimming took 1 base from V and 6 from J; bases not matched to a gene: 1. Germline assignment: CDR1 MGHRA and CDR2 YSYEKL. The chain's CDR3 is CASSQGGRGEQYF. The CDR3 DNA sequence: TGCGCCAGCAGCCAAGGCGGGAGGGGCGAGCAGTACTTC.

The chain uses TRBV7-9 and TRBJ2-7, with D unresolved. The CDR3 runs to 14 residues. The germline CDR1 and CDR2 sequences are SEHNR and FQNEAQ (reference sequence). Between the trimmed V and J ends, which lost 3 bases and 4 bases, there was a span of 13 bases. The CDR3 DNA is TGTGCCAGCAGCTTTTTGGGCCAGCCTTACGAGCAGTACTTC. Its protein is CASSFLGQPYEQYF.

The chain carries TRBV5-4 and TRBJ2-1; 8 nucleotides match TRBD2. CDR1 SGHNT and CDR2 YYREEE come from the germline V gene (reference sequence). V lost 4 bases to trimming and J lost 6 bases; unmatched junction nucleotides: 9. The CDR3 runs to 15 residues. CDR3 region: CASSLKRESVNEQFF. The CDR3, as DNA: TGTGCCAGCAGCCTTAAGCGGGAGTCGGTCAATGAGCAGTTCTTC. Full variable domain (outside the CDR3, taken from reference TRBV5-4 and TRBJ2-1): ETGVTQSPTHLIKTRGQQVTLRCSSQSGHNTVSWYQQALGQGPQFIFQYYREEENGRGNFPPRFSGLQFPNYSSELNVNALELDDSALYLCASSLKRESVNEQFFGPGTRLTVL.

This clone came up once. V usage is TRBV6-5 and J usage is TRBJ2-7, with D unclear. The germline V gene has CDR1 MNHEY and CDR2 SVGAGI. Trimming removed 4 bases at V and 4 bases at J, with 14 bases between. This CDR3 has 14 residues. The CDR3 loop is CASSLTVVPYEQYF. As DNA, the CDR3 is TGTGCCAGCAGTTTAACGGTTGTACCGTACGAGCAGTACTTC.

This clone appeared a single time. This sequence joins TRBV27 and TRBJ2-7; no definite D call. The ends were cut back, 2 bases at V and 2 bases at J, with 10 bases in the middle. The CDR3 runs to 14 residues. CDR1 and CDR2 (germline): MNHEY, SMNVEV (reference sequence). The CDR3 loop is CASSLGRTPYEQYF. CDR3 sequence (DNA): TGTGCCAGCAGTTTAGGACGGACGCCCTACGAGCAGTACTTC.

CDR3 DNA sequence: TGCGCCAGCAGCCTAAGGGCGGGAGATACAGATACGCAGTATTTT. It is translated as CASSLRAGDTDTQYF. The chain couples TRBV4-1 to TRBJ2-3; 7 bases fit TRBD2. Trimming removed 4 bases from V and 3 bases from J; junction bases left unmatched: 7. This CDR3 is built from 15 residues. Germline CDR1 MGHRA, CDR2 YSYEKL.

Of note for this clone: The same CDR3 also results from other DNA sequences found in this sample. This chain joins TRBV7-9 and TRBJ2-7, with 8 bases matching TRBD1. Trimming removed 4 bases from V and 3 bases from J; junction bases left unmatched: 2. CDR3 size: 13 residues. Germline V gene lookup returns CDR1 SEHNR and CDR2 FQNEAQ (reference sequence). The CDR3 DNA is TGTGCCAGCAGCTCCGACAGGGGCTACGAGCAGTACTTC. Encoded protein: CASSSDRGYEQYF.

This clone has a single count. The gene calls are TRBV11-2 and TRBJ2-7, with D possibly being TRBD1 or TRBD2 (6 bases each). From germline, CDR1 is SGHAT and CDR2 FQNNGV. The CDR3 is made up of 15 amino acids. Trimming took 1 base from V and 3 from J, leaving 13 bases between them. DNA of the CDR3: TGTGCCAGCAGCTTAGGAGGGGGGCCCCGCTACGAGCAGTACTTC. This translates into CASSLGGGPRYEQYF.

Regarding this clone: The sample has other DNA sequences that encode this CDR3 too. The rearrangement links TRBV27 to TRBJ2-7; D unresolved. CDR3 length: 13 amino acids. The germline V gene encodes CDR1 MNHEY and CDR2 SMNVEV (reference sequence). V gave up 2 bases and J gave up 1 base, with 6 bases separating them. CDR3 residues: CASSLSGSYEQYF. The CDR3, as DNA: TGTGCCAGCAGTTTAAGTGGGTCCTACGAGCAGTACTTC.

V is TRBV10-3 and J is TRBJ2-7; TRBD2 agrees at 11 bases. V trimming: 4 bases; J trimming: 7 bases; junction bases outside the gene matches: 9. Germline-derived CDR1 and CDR2 are ENHRY and SYGVKD. There are 15 residues in the CDR3. The CDR3 spells CAISVIGSGREEQYF. The CDR3 coding sequence is TGTGCCATCAGTGTGATTGGTAGCGGGAGGGAAGAGCAGTACTTC.

CDR3 amino acids: CASSSRDRNEQFF. The CDR3 nucleotides read TGTGCCAGCAGCTCTAGAGATAGGAATGAGCAGTTCTTC. This chain links TRBV7-2 with TRBJ2-1; D call uncertain. CDR1 is SGHTA, CDR2 FQGNSA, per germline. The CDR3 extends over 13 amino acids. Trimming stripped 4 bases from V and 7 bases from J, with 11 bases between. The whole variable domain, remainder taken from reference TRBV7-2 and TRBJ2-1, is GAGVSQSPSNKVTEKGKDVELRCDPISGHTALYWYRQSLGQGLEFLIYFQGNSAPDKSGLPSDRFSAERTGGSVSTLTIQRTQQEDSAVYLCASSSRDRNEQFFGPGTRLTVL.

The chain couples TRBV19 to TRBJ2-7, with TRBD1 as a possible D gene (5 bases). The CDR3 is 15 residues long. The V end lost 3 bases, the J end lost 2 bases, and 14 bases lay between the germline ends. Germline-derived CDR1 and CDR2 are LNHDA and SQIVND (reference sequence). The CDR3: CASSMGQAWTYEQYF. In nucleotides, the CDR3 is TGTGCCAGTAGTATGGGGCAGGCCTGGACCTACGAGCAGTACTTC.